The rows below give T cell receptor beta chains drawn from one sample of a study of memory CD4+ T cells and cytomegalovirus serostatus. Some clones are missing from TCRdb's copy, which holds only in-frame ones; the method was immunoSEQ multiplex PCR. The data show 40,000 to 55,000 clones, approximately 83% seen once. Sequencing input: memory CD4+ T cells from blood. The receptor source for this set is an adult in good health and CMV-seronegative. Both conserved end residues are part of each CDR3. Each record gives: J gene, D gene, clone size, V gene, CDR3 DNA, CDR3 protein. A D gene is named only where the DNA matches it firmly. For some rows the clone size is stated as once, few or many, or as a class when expanded; others skip it.

j_call: TRBJ2-7; d_call: -; clone_size: -; v_call: TRBV27; cdr3_nt: TGTGCCAGGGGGTGTGAGCAGTACTTC; cdr3_aa: CARGCEQYF
j_call: TRBJ1-4; d_call: -; clone_size: -; v_call: TRBV23-1; cdr3_nt: TGCGCCAGCAGTCCGGGCGAAAAACTGTTTTTT; cdr3_aa: CASSPGEKLFF
j_call: TRBJ1-1; d_call: TRBD1; clone_size: -; v_call: TRBV5-1; cdr3_nt: TGCGCCAGCAGCTTGGGGGACAGCATGAACACTGAAGCTTTCTTT; cdr3_aa: CASSLGDSMNTEAFF
j_call: TRBJ2-5; d_call: TRBD1; clone_size: -; v_call: TRBV2; cdr3_nt: TGTGCCAGCAGTGTAGGCAGGGGGCAGGGAGAGACCCAGTACTTC; cdr3_aa: CASSVGRGQGETQYF
j_call: TRBJ1-3; d_call: -; clone_size: -; v_call: TRBV6-6; cdr3_nt: TGTGCCAGCAGACCGTCTGGGGAAGGAAACACCATATATTTT; cdr3_aa: CASRPSGEGNTIYF
j_call: TRBJ1-2; d_call: TRBD1; clone_size: -; v_call: TRBV11-3; cdr3_nt: TGTGCCAGCAGCTTAGATGTTTCAGGGGGCTATGGCTACACCTTC; cdr3_aa: CASSLDVSGGYGYTF
j_call: TRBJ2-2; d_call: -; clone_size: once; v_call: TRBV25-1; cdr3_nt: TGTGCCAGCAGTGCTCCAAGGACAGCGAACACCGGGGAGCTGTTTTTT; cdr3_aa: CASSAPRTANTGELFF
j_call: TRBJ2-6; d_call: -; clone_size: -; v_call: TRBV5-1; cdr3_nt: TGCGCCAGCAGCTTAGGGAAGGCTGGGGCCAACGTCCTGACTTTC; cdr3_aa: CASSLGKAGANVLTF
j_call: TRBJ1-1; d_call: -; clone_size: -; v_call: TRBV29-1; cdr3_nt: TGCAGCGTCCGCGGCTTTGGGATGAACACTGAAGCTTTCTTT; cdr3_aa: CSVRGFGMNTEAFF
j_call: TRBJ2-1; d_call: -; clone_size: -; v_call: TRBV7-7; cdr3_nt: TGTGCCAGCAGCTTATCGTCTAGCTATGAGCAGTTCTTC; cdr3_aa: CASSLSSSYEQFF
j_call: TRBJ2-2; d_call: -; clone_size: -; v_call: TRBV9; cdr3_nt: TGTGCCAGCAATCGGGCGCACACCGGGGAGCTGTTTTTT; cdr3_aa: CASNRAHTGELFF
j_call: TRBJ1-5; d_call: TRBD1; clone_size: once; v_call: TRBV11-3; cdr3_nt: TGTGCCAGCAGTCTTGACAGGGGGCAAAATCAGCCCCAGCATTTT; cdr3_aa: CASSLDRGQNQPQHF
j_call: TRBJ1-6; d_call: -; clone_size: -; v_call: TRBV2; cdr3_nt: TGTGCCAGCATGTTAAGGGGGGGTTTGTCACCCCTCCACTTT; cdr3_aa: CASMLRGGLSPLHF
j_call: TRBJ1-2; d_call: TRBD1; clone_size: -; v_call: TRBV28; cdr3_nt: TGTGCCAGCAGTCCTCAGGGGGGGGGTGGGTATGGCTACACCTTC; cdr3_aa: CASSPQGGGGYGYTF
j_call: TRBJ1-2; d_call: TRBD1; clone_size: -; v_call: TRBV6-1; cdr3_nt: TGTGCCAGCAGTGTGAATGCAAGACAGGGTGGTTATGGCTACACCTTC; cdr3_aa: CASSVNARQGGYGYTF
j_call: TRBJ1-5; d_call: -; clone_size: few; v_call: TRBV2; cdr3_nt: TGTGCCAGTGGAATGGACAGTTACAATCAGCCCCAGCATTTT; cdr3_aa: CASGMDSYNQPQHF
j_call: TRBJ1-1; d_call: -; clone_size: -; v_call: TRBV7-2; cdr3_nt: TGTGCCAGCAGCCTCTACACTGAAGCTTTCTTT; cdr3_aa: CASSLYTEAFF
j_call: TRBJ1-2; d_call: -; clone_size: -; v_call: TRBV6-1; cdr3_nt: TGTGCCAGCAGTGAAGTTTGGGGAGGAGGCTATGGCTACACCTTC; cdr3_aa: CASSEVWGGGYGYTF
j_call: TRBJ2-7; d_call: -; clone_size: -; v_call: TRBV10-3; cdr3_nt: TGTGCCAGCACACCATCCCCAGACCGTTCCTACGAGCAGTACTTC; cdr3_aa: CASTPSPDRSYEQYF
j_call: TRBJ2-1; d_call: TRBD1; clone_size: -; v_call: TRBV5-4; cdr3_nt: TGTGCCAGCAGCCGTCCCGGGACAGCCAACAATGAGCAGTTCTTC; cdr3_aa: CASSRPGTANNEQFF
j_call: TRBJ2-7; d_call: -; clone_size: -; v_call: TRBV4-2; cdr3_nt: TGTGCCAGCAGCCAAGAGTCCCGGGGGAGTCGATACGAGCAGTACTTC; cdr3_aa: CASSQESRGSRYEQYF
j_call: TRBJ1-1; d_call: -; clone_size: -; v_call: TRBV2; cdr3_nt: TGTGCCACTCAGGGAGATGGCACTGAAGCTTTCTTT; cdr3_aa: CATQGDGTEAFF
j_call: TRBJ2-5; d_call: TRBD2; clone_size: -; v_call: TRBV7-7; cdr3_nt: TGTGCCAGCAGCTCGGGAGCGGGGGGGCAGGAGACCCAGTACTTC; cdr3_aa: CASSSGAGGQETQYF
j_call: TRBJ1-1; d_call: TRBD1; clone_size: -; v_call: TRBV9; cdr3_nt: TGTGCCAGCAGCGTAGGTCCCACAGGGGCTGAAGCTTTCTTT; cdr3_aa: CASSVGPTGAEAFF
j_call: TRBJ2-7; d_call: -; clone_size: -; v_call: TRBV6-5; cdr3_nt: TGTGCCAGCAGCAGGACAACCACCTACGAGCAGTACTTC; cdr3_aa: CASSRTTTYEQYF
j_call: TRBJ1-3; d_call: TRBD1; clone_size: -; v_call: TRBV4-2; cdr3_nt: TGTGCCAGCAGCCAAGGTGGGACAGGGGGCTCTGGAAACACCATATATTTT; cdr3_aa: CASSQGGTGGSGNTIYF
j_call: TRBJ1-6; d_call: TRBD1; clone_size: -; v_call: TRBV7-9; cdr3_nt: TGTGCCAGCAGTGGTGGACAGGGAGATTTGTCACCCCTCCACTTT; cdr3_aa: CASSGGQGDLSPLHF
j_call: TRBJ2-3; d_call: TRBD1; clone_size: -; v_call: TRBV9; cdr3_nt: TGTGCCAGCAGCGCTCCGGGACAGGGGTTTACAGATACGCAGTATTTT; cdr3_aa: CASSAPGQGFTDTQYF
j_call: TRBJ1-1; d_call: -; clone_size: few; v_call: TRBV18; cdr3_nt: TGTGCCAGCTCACCGGGGGGGCTTACCACTGAAGCTTTCTTT; cdr3_aa: CASSPGGLTTEAFF
j_call: TRBJ1-6; d_call: TRBD1; clone_size: -; v_call: TRBV6-6; cdr3_nt: TGTGCCAGCAGTTACTCGACAGGGGTTGACTCACCCCTCCACTTT; cdr3_aa: CASSYSTGVDSPLHF
j_call: TRBJ1-2; d_call: -; clone_size: -; v_call: TRBV6-5; cdr3_nt: TGTGCCAGCAGTTACTCGGCCCAGGGCGGCTATGGCTACACCTTC; cdr3_aa: CASSYSAQGGYGYTF
j_call: TRBJ2-5; d_call: -; clone_size: -; v_call: TRBV18; cdr3_nt: TGTGCCAGCTCACCAAAGGAGACCCAGTACTTC; cdr3_aa: CASSPKETQYF
j_call: TRBJ2-7; d_call: -; clone_size: -; v_call: TRBV2; cdr3_nt: TGTGCCAGCAGTGAACGGGGCTTGACCTACGAGCAGTACTTC; cdr3_aa: CASSERGLTYEQYF
j_call: TRBJ2-7; d_call: -; clone_size: -; v_call: TRBV28; cdr3_nt: TGTGCCAGCAAGACAGCCTACGAGCAGTACTTC; cdr3_aa: CASKTAYEQYF
j_call: TRBJ1-5; d_call: -; clone_size: -; v_call: TRBV30; cdr3_nt: TGTGCCTGGAGTCGGACCGAGTATCAGCCCCAGCATTTT; cdr3_aa: CAWSRTEYQPQHF
j_call: TRBJ2-3; d_call: TRBD1; clone_size: -; v_call: TRBV29-1; cdr3_nt: TGCAGCGTTGAGTTGATCGGTGGTTCAGGGGGTAGGGATACGCAGTATTTT; cdr3_aa: CSVELIGGSGGRDTQYF
j_call: TRBJ2-7; d_call: -; clone_size: -; v_call: TRBV7-2; cdr3_nt: TGTGCCAGCAGCTTAGGCGTCCACAGCGGCGAGCAGTACTTC; cdr3_aa: CASSLGVHSGEQYF
j_call: TRBJ1-6; d_call: -; clone_size: -; v_call: TRBV6-5; cdr3_nt: TGTGCCAGCAGTTATACCCGGGGCGGGTCACCCCTCCACTTT; cdr3_aa: CASSYTRGGSPLHF
j_call: TRBJ1-1; d_call: -; clone_size: -; v_call: TRBV9; cdr3_nt: TGTGCCAGCAGCGTAGCTCTGGGTGGGGTTCCCACTGAAGCTTTCTTT; cdr3_aa: CASSVALGGVPTEAFF
j_call: TRBJ2-3; d_call: TRBD2; clone_size: -; v_call: TRBV6-6; cdr3_nt: TGTGCCAGCAGTACCTCAGCGGGGGGCAAAGATACGCAGTATTTT; cdr3_aa: CASSTSAGGKDTQYF
j_call: TRBJ1-5; d_call: -; clone_size: -; v_call: TRBV21-1; cdr3_nt: TGTGCCAGCAGCAAAGGGGTCGGGGTTGATCAGCCCCAGCATTTT; cdr3_aa: CASSKGVGVDQPQHF
j_call: TRBJ2-3; d_call: TRBD1; clone_size: few; v_call: TRBV30; cdr3_nt: TGTGCCTGGAGTACAGGGGGGACGCAGTATTTT; cdr3_aa: CAWSTGGTQYF
j_call: TRBJ2-1; d_call: TRBD2; clone_size: -; v_call: TRBV7-8; cdr3_nt: TGTGCCAGCAGCTTAGTCGCGGGGGGGCCGAAAAATGAGCAGTTCTTC; cdr3_aa: CASSLVAGGPKNEQFF
j_call: TRBJ2-7; d_call: -; clone_size: -; v_call: TRBV10-3; cdr3_nt: TGTGCCATCAGTGAGGCCGGGGCCCTCTACGAGCAGTACTTC; cdr3_aa: CAISEAGALYEQYF
j_call: TRBJ1-2; d_call: -; clone_size: -; v_call: TRBV6-1; cdr3_nt: TGTGCCAGCAGCTTCAGGGTTGGCTACACCTTC; cdr3_aa: CASSFRVGYTF